The clone carrying this T cell receptor (beta chain) was seen many times. Combining a sample-barcoded 5' primer with a J-beta primer mix, a second PCR ran for about 7 to 11 cycles. TCRdb called the 5' RACE reads again in MiXCR, with one record for every CDR3 protein. Of 1.5 million to 2 million distinct CDR3 sequences in the sample, about 28% were seen once. The CDR3 contains 14 residues. Germline V gene data show CDR1 as SQVTM and CDR2 as ANQGSEA. Deletions cut 3 bases from V and 7 bases from J, with 18 bases between. This entry belongs to a study of blood T cells in healthy people across ages. The specimen was blood. The receptor was isolated from a young woman in good health. V and J are TRBV29-1 and TRBJ2-5; tentative D call: TRBD2 (7 bases). DNA of the CDR3: TGCAGCGTTGAGGCCAAACAGGGACTAAGGACCCAGTACTTC. This translates into CSVEAKQGLRTQYF.